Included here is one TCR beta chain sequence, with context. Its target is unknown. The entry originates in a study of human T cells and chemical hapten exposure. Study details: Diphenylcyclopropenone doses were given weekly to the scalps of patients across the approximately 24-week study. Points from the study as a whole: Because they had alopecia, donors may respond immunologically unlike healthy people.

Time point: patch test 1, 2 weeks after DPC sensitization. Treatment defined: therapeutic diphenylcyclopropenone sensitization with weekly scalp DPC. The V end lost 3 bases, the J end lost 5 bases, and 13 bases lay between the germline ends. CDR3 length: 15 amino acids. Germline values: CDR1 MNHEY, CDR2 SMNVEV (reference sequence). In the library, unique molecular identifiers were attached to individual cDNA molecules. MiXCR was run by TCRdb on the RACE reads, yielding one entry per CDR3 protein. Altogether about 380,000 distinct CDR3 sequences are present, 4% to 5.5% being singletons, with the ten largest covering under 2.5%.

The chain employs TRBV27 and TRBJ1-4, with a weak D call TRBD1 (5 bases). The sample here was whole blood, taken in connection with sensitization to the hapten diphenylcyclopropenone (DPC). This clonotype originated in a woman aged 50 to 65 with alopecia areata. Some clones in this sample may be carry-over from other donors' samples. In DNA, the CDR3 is TGTGCCAGCAGTTTTGGGACGGCTGACAATGAAAAACTGTTTTTT. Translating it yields CASSFGTADNEKLFF.